This T cell receptor beta chain is drawn from a study of blood T cells in healthy people across ages. Findings of the study overall: Because donor CMV status was unknown, expanded clonotype changes were possibly confounded. When set beside aged donors, long-lived donors presented more naive CD4+ cells and higher diversity. Estimated diversity that came from one million T cells was considered an underestimate.

This clonotype has more than one count but fewer than ten. What it binds is unknown. With a J-beta primer mix and a sample-barcoded 5' primer, a second PCR ran 7 to 11 cycles. MiXCR was run by TCRdb on the 5' RACE reads, yielding one entry per CDR3 protein. The sample carries 730,000 or so distinct CDR3 sequences, over 40% recorded once. Those donating, healthy Caucasian individuals from Russia, were aged roughly 6 to 95. V lost 4 bases, J lost 4 bases, and 8 bases stayed unmatched. This CDR3 region has 15 residues. Germline loops: CDR1 MNHEY, CDR2 SMNVEV (reference sequence). The V call is TRBV27, the J call TRBJ2-7; 9 bases are shared with TRBD1. The source of this sequence is a man older than 75 in good health. The material sequenced was blood. The CDR3: CASSSAGTGNYEQYF. CDR3 sequence (DNA): TGTGCCAGCAGTTCCGCCGGGACAGGGAATTACGAGCAGTACTTC.